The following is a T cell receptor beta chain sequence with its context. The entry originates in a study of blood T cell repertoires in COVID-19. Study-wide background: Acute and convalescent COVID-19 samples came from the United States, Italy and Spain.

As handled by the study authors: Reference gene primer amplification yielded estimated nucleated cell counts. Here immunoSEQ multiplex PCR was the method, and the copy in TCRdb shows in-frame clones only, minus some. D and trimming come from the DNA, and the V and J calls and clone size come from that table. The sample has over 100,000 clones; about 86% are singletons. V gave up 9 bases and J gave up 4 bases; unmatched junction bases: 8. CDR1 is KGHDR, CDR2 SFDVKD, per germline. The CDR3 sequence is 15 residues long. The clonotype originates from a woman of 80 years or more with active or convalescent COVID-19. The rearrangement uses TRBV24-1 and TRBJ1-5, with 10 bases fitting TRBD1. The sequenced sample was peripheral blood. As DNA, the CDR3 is TGTGCCACCGGGGGGACAGGGGCTGGGAATCAGCCCCAGCATTTT. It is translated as CATGGTGAGNQPQHF.